These 9 T cell receptor beta chains were all obtained from the same sample, sequenced in a study of PD-1 blockade in classical Hodgkin lymphoma. As to time point: cycle 4 day 1 (C4D1), after less than 7 weeks of nivolumab. Every patient had relapsed following autologous stem cell transplantation, and cohorts differed in brentuximab vedotin exposure. CD4+ T cells were purified from thawed PBMCs by negative selection. Sequenced by immunoSEQ multiplex PCR; TCRdb stores in-frame clones only, minus some. The sample carries approximately 11,000 clones, roughly 72% recorded once. The specimen was CD4+ T cells from blood, collected before the fourth cycle of nivolumab. The receptors were sampled from a human donor with classical Hodgkin lymphoma.

This rearrangement joins TRBV10-2 to TRBJ2-1; TRBD2 agrees at 14 bases. The CDR3 consists of 13 residues. CDR1 and CDR2 (germline): WSHSY, SAAADI. The CDR3 region is CKSGTSGSNEQFF. As DNA, the CDR3 is TGCAAATCCGGGACTAGCGGGAGTAATGAGCAGTTCTTC.

This chain joins TRBV28 and TRBJ2-7, with TRBD2 matching over 8 bases. The V gene's germline CDR1 is MDHEN and CDR2 SYDVKM. With V trimmed by 3 bases and J by 0 bases, 10 bases remained unmatched. The CDR3 extends over 17 amino acids. The CDR3 region has the DNA TGTGCCAGCAGTTTCCCACTTGGTGCGGGAGGCTCCTACGAGCAGTACTTC. This codes for CASSFPLGAGGSYEQYF.

The CDR3 region is CASSMGPMEGYTF. The DNA for the CDR3 is TGTGCCAGTAGTATGGGACCTATGGAGGGCTACACCTTC. V is TRBV19 and J is TRBJ1-2, with D perhaps matching TRBD1 (5 bases). V was clipped by 3 bases and J by 8 bases, with 13 bases between them. The germline V gene encodes CDR1 LNHDA and CDR2 SQIVND (reference sequence). The CDR3 has 13 residues.

This clone was counted a single time. This chain connects TRBV6-5 to TRBJ1-5; 7 bases agree with TRBD1. J was trimmed by 6 bases and V by 1 base; bases with no gene match: 3. The CDR3 is made up of 14 amino acids. Germline-derived CDR1 and CDR2 are MNHEY and SVGAGI. The CDR3 spells CASSYLQGSQPQHF. CDR3 bases: TGTGCCAGCAGTTACTTACAGGGGAGTCAGCCCCAGCATTTT.

The CDR3 nucleotides are TGTGCCAGCAGCTTAGGCCTAAAAGGGCGCGAGCAGTACTTC. Its protein product is CASSLGLKGREQYF. J is TRBJ2-7 and V is TRBV13; unclear D gene. The CDR3 covers 14 residues. The V end lost 0 bases, the J end lost 6 bases, and 12 bases lay between the germline ends. Germline CDR1 is PRHDT and CDR2 is FYEKMQ (reference sequence).

The CDR3 is CASSDLASYQETQYF. In nucleotides, the CDR3 is TGTGCCAGCAGTGATTTGGCCTCCTACCAAGAGACCCAGTACTTC. The rearrangement joins TRBV2 to TRBJ2-5; no reliable D call. The V end was cut by 3 bases, the J end by 0 bases, with 11 bases between. The germline CDR1 and CDR2 sequences are SNHLY and FYNNEI. This CDR3 has 15 amino acids.

V is TRBV6-5 and J is TRBJ2-1; TRBD1 matches 7 bases. The CDR3 totals 11 residues. Trimming at V came to 5 bases and at J to 13 bases, leaving 5 bases not matched to a gene. Germline V gives CDR1 MNHEY, CDR2 SVGAGI. CDR3 in amino acids: CASSQDREQFF. The DNA for the CDR3 is TGTGCCAGCAGTCAAGACAGGGAACAGTTCTTC.

This clone came up once. The chain joins TRBV15 to TRBJ2-7; D call uncertain. The CDR3 is made up of 13 amino acids. Germline-derived CDR1 and CDR2 are LNHNV and YYDKDF (reference sequence). V was cut by 0 bases and J by 7 bases, with 10 bases left in between. The CDR3 DNA sequence: TGTGCCACCAGCAGAGATCCCAACCGGGAGCAGTACTTC. Translated, it gives CATSRDPNREQYF. The entire variable domain, with the rest obtained from reference TRBV15 and TRBJ2-7, is as follows: DAMVIQNPRYQVTQFGKPVTLSCSQTLNHNVMYWYQQKSSQAPKLLFHYYDKDFNNEADTPDNFQSRRPNTSFCFLDIRSPGLGDTAMYLCATSRDPNREQYFGPGTRLTVT.

The chain couples TRBV11-2 to TRBJ2-7, with D tentatively TRBD1 or TRBD2 (6 bases each). The CDR3 is 15 amino acids. Germline assignment: CDR1 SGHAT and CDR2 FQNNGV. Trimming shortened V by 4 bases and J by 3 bases, and 16 bases separated the two germline ends. CDR3 sequence: CASSSQGRDLYEQYF. CDR3 sequence (DNA): TGTGCCAGCAGCTCCCAGGGGCGGGATCTCTACGAGCAGTACTTC. Looking up the rest from reference TRBV11-2 and TRBJ2-7 gives the full variable domain: EAGVAQSPRYKIIEKRQSVAFWCNPISGHATLYWYQQILGQGPKLLIQFQNNGVVDDSQLPKDRFSAERLKGVDSTLKIQPAKLEDSAVYLCASSSQGRDLYEQYFGPGTRLTVT.